This T cell receptor (beta chain) was sequenced during a study of T cell responses to AZD1222 COVID-19 vaccine. Study-level information: Whether given at about 4 or about 12 weeks, second doses were pooled. Overall study findings and caveats: Of the AZD1222 recipients, only 6 or 7 were seropositive at baseline. Per reports, nearly half of all spike-specific TCRs target regions that are unmutated in variants. Most donors were white British, females outnumbered males, and clonal diversity was possibly underestimated.

V was trimmed by 2 bases and J by 0 bases, leaving 7 bases between them. This CDR3 comprises 14 residues. The germline V gene encodes CDR1 MNHEY and CDR2 SMNVEV (reference sequence). Comment on this clone: The antigen is undetermined.

Profiling relied on immunoSEQ multiplex PCR, and the TCRdb table lists in-frame clones only, not all of them. The repertoire holds roughly 100,000 clones, with roughly 88% as singletons. The TCR was taken from an adult in good health. The specimen was peripheral blood, collected on day 0 of AZD1222 vaccination. V is TRBV27 and J is TRBJ2-5; the D is unclear. CDR3 protein: CASSLRAYQETQYF. For the CDR3, the DNA is TGTGCCAGCAGTTTAAGGGCCTACCAAGAGACCCAGTACTTC.